This record concerns one T cell receptor beta chain sequence. The data belong to a study of blood T cells in healthy people across ages. Then a second PCR, running roughly 7 to 11 cycles, was carried out with a sample-barcoded 5' primer and a J-beta primer mix. One entry per CDR3 protein, called by TCRdb with MiXCR from the 5' RACE reads. The table includes 1.2 million to 1.5 million distinct CDR3 sequences, around two fifths detected once. The CDR3 length is 14 residues. Germline V gene data show CDR1 as SGHKS and CDR2 as YYEKEE (reference sequence). The V gene lost 3 bases and the J gene lost 4 bases, with 13 bases spanning the gap. Researchers isolated at least 7 million PBMCs per sample.

The material sequenced was blood. V gene TRBV5-5 combines with J gene TRBJ1-2, with D maybe TRBD1 (5 bases). The source is a woman aged 18 to 35 in good health. CDR3 region: CASSSGRSLYGYTF. CDR3 bases: TGTGCCAGCAGCTCGGGACGGTCCCTCTATGGCTACACCTTC. Using reference TRBV5-5 and TRBJ1-2 for the parts outside the CDR3, the full variable domain is DAGVTQSPTHLIKTRGQQVTLRCSPISGHKSVSWYQQVLGQGPQFIFQYYEKEERGRGNFPDRFSARQFPNYSSELNVNALLLGDSALYLCASSSGRSLYGYTFGSGTRLTVV.